Below, 27 T cell receptor beta chains from the same sample are listed, as sequenced in a study of blood T cell repertoires in COVID-19. Here immunoSEQ multiplex PCR was the method, and the copy in TCRdb shows in-frame clones only, minus some. Counted here are approximately 440,000 clones, 70% to 90% occurring once; the ten biggest clones make up roughly 12%. The sample was peripheral blood. The receptors derive from a woman aged 50 to 65 with COVID-19, enrolled during active disease.

This clone was seen once. The chain joins TRBV29-1 to TRBJ2-3; 9 bases agree with TRBD2. This CDR3 spans 15 amino acids. Germline assignment: CDR1 SQVTM and CDR2 ANQGSEA. Losses at the gene ends were 7 bases for V and 0 bases for J; bases not matched to a gene: 8. CDR3: CSGSRLADSTDTQYF. In DNA form, the CDR3 reads TGCAGCGGCTCCCGACTAGCGGATAGCACAGATACGCAGTATTTT.

The genes are TRBV7-9 and TRBJ1-6; D is unclear. The CDR3 extends over 12 amino acids. Germline assignment: CDR1 SEHNR and CDR2 FQNEAQ (reference sequence). V was pared by 8 bases and J by 6 bases, with 8 bases between. In DNA, the CDR3 is TGTGCCAGCGCAACCAGTAATTCACCCCTCCACTTT. Translating it yields CASATSNSPLHF.

In this sample, this clone turned up a few times. The CDR3 loop is CASSPLRTGVNTEAFF. DNA for the CDR3: TGCGCCAGCAGCCCTCTCAGGACAGGAGTGAACACTGAAGCTTTCTTT. V gene TRBV5-1 combines with J gene TRBJ1-1, with 7 bases aligning to TRBD1. The CDR3 spans 16 residues. V trimming: 4 bases; J trimming: 0 bases; junction bases outside the gene matches: 9. Per the germline V gene, CDR1 is SGHRS and CDR2 is YFSETQ.

The rearrangement joins TRBV30 to TRBJ1-2; D is uncertain. The CDR3 runs to 12 residues. Germline V lookup: CDR1 GTSNPN, CDR2 SVGIG (reference sequence). The V gene lost 0 bases and the J gene lost 4 bases, with 6 bases spanning the gap. CDR3 bases: TGTGCCTGGAGTGTCAACGGCTATGGCTACACCTTC. Protein sequence: CAWSVNGYGYTF.

V is TRBV19 and J is TRBJ1-4; 7 positions match TRBD1. V was clipped by 6 bases and J by 1 base; unmatched bases: 8. Per the germline V gene, CDR1 is LNHDA and CDR2 is SQIVND (reference sequence). This CDR3 is 16 amino acids long. The CDR3 sequence: CASRGPGQLTNEKLFF. CDR3 in DNA: TGTGCCAGTAGGGGGCCGGGACAGTTAACTAATGAAAAACTGTTTTTT.

This clone was recorded only once. The chain links TRBV30 to TRBJ1-5; weak D call: TRBD1 (5 bases). Germline V gene sequence: CDR1 GTSNPN, CDR2 SVGIG (reference sequence). Trimming removed 2 bases from V and 2 bases from J, with 13 bases in between. The CDR3 runs 15 residues. CDR3 DNA sequence: TGTGCCTGGAGTAGGGGTCTCACGGGCAATCAGCCCCAGCATTTT. Translated, it gives CAWSRGLTGNQPQHF.

The rearrangement uses TRBV6-5 and TRBJ2-7; 7 bases are a match to TRBD2. V lost 7 bases to trimming and J lost 4 bases; unmatched junction nucleotides: 7. The CDR3 runs to 13 residues. Germline lookup yields CDR1 MNHEY and CDR2 SVGAGI. CDR3 sequence reads: CASNYDGRYEQYF. In DNA, the CDR3 is TGTGCCAGCAACTATGACGGGAGGTACGAGCAGTACTTC.

The rearrangement uses TRBV11-2 and TRBJ2-5; D perhaps matches TRBD1 (6 bases). This CDR3 is 18 amino acids long. Trimming took 5 bases from V and 4 from J, leaving 26 bases between them. Germline V lookup: CDR1 SGHAT, CDR2 FQNNGV. In DNA form, the CDR3 reads TGTGCCAGCAGCCACTCCCAACTGGATGGGGGCGTATTAGAGACCCAGTACTTC. The encoded protein is CASSHSQLDGGVLETQYF.

The chain carries TRBV25-1 and TRBJ2-3, with 8 bases matching TRBD2. The CDR3 is made up of 15 amino acids. J lost 3 bases, V lost 6 bases, and 8 bases had no gene match. CDR1 is MGHDK, CDR2 SYGVNS, per germline. This chain's CDR3 is CASSPLAGGTDTQYF. DNA for the CDR3: TGTGCCAGCAGCCCGCTAGCGGGCGGTACAGATACGCAGTATTTT.

The chain links TRBV6-5 to TRBJ2-7; the match to TRBD2 covers 9 bases. The CDR3 has 14 residues. Germline CDR1 and CDR2: MNHEY and SVGAGI. V lost 5 bases and J lost 3; bases outside the gene matches: 5. Written as DNA, the CDR3 is TGTGCCAGCAGTCTTAGCGGGGGAGGCTACGAGCAGTACTTC. Amino acid sequence: CASSLSGGGYEQYF.

This clone occurred a few times. The J gene is TRBJ1-5, the V gene TRBV2; D not resolved. Per germline, CDR1 SNHLY and CDR2 FYNNEI. CDR3 length: 11 residues. The ends were cut back, 6 bases at V and 8 bases at J, with 8 bases in the middle. The CDR3 loop reads CASRVGEPQHF. The DNA of the CDR3 is TGTGCCAGCAGGGTGGGAGAGCCCCAGCATTTT.

J is TRBJ1-3 and V is TRBV11-2, with TRBD1 matching 8 bases. Germline CDR1 and CDR2: SGHAT and FQNNGV. The CDR3 covers 14 residues. V gave up 7 bases and J gave up 2 bases; unmatched junction bases: 4. The CDR3 DNA follows: TGTGCCAGCATCAAGACAGGGGCTGGAAACACCATATATTTT. Protein product: CASIKTGAGNTIYF.

The CDR3 nucleotides are TGTGCCAGCAGTGAAGGAGCGGGGGGTTATGGCTACACCTTC. It translates to CASSEGAGGYGYTF. The rearrangement links TRBV2 to TRBJ1-2; tentatively, D is TRBD1 (5 bases). Trimming stripped 1 base from V and 5 bases from J, with 11 bases between. Per germline, CDR1 SNHLY and CDR2 FYNNEI. The CDR3 covers 14 residues. Full variable domain (outside the CDR3, taken from reference TRBV2 and TRBJ1-2): EPEVTQTPSHQVTQMGQEVILRCVPISNHLYFYWYRQILGQKVEFLVSFYNNEISEKSEIFDDQFSVERPDGSNFTLKIRSTKLEDSAMYFCASSEGAGGYGYTFGSGTRLTVV.

This chain uses TRBV27 with TRBJ2-2; 8 bases agree with TRBD1. Per the germline V gene, CDR1 is MNHEY and CDR2 is SMNVEV (reference sequence). This CDR3 is built from 12 residues. The J segment lost 5 bases and the V segment lost 8 bases, leaving 1 base of the junction unmatched. CDR3 residues: CASWTGTGELFF. The CDR3 DNA follows: TGTGCCAGCTGGACAGGGACCGGGGAGCTGTTTTTT.

The V and J genes are TRBV5-8 and TRBJ2-7; D not certain. Germline values: CDR1 SGHTS, CDR2 YDEGEE. V was shortened by 0 bases and J by 0 bases, with 16 bases between the two germline ends. This CDR3 is 17 amino acids long. This CDR3 is CASSLVRLTTSSYEQYF. CDR3 bases: TGTGCCAGCAGCTTGGTCCGACTCACAACGAGCTCCTACGAGCAGTACTTC.

The CDR3, as DNA: TGTGCCATCGGGGAGGGATCCCCTAACACTGAAGCTTTCTTT. Protein: CAIGEGSPNTEAFF. J is TRBJ1-1 and V is TRBV10-3; D remains unclear. The V gene lost 8 bases and the J gene lost 2 bases, with 15 bases spanning the gap. The CDR3 runs 14 residues. Germline V gives CDR1 ENHRY, CDR2 SYGVKD.

The chain is built from TRBV5-6 and TRBJ2-7; TRBD1 matches at 9 bases. The J segment lost 3 bases and the V segment lost 1 base, leaving 2 bases of the junction unmatched. Germline values: CDR1 SGHDT, CDR2 YYEEEE. The CDR3 has 14 residues. The CDR3 DNA sequence: TGTGCCAGCAGCTTGTGGGACAGGGTCTACGAGCAGTACTTC. Its protein product is CASSLWDRVYEQYF. The full variable domain, rest sourced from reference TRBV5-6 and TRBJ2-7, is DAGVTQSPTHLIKTRGQQVTLRCSPKSGHDTVSWYQQALGQGPQFIFQYYEEEERQRGNFPDRFSGHQFPNYSSELNVNALLLGDSALYLCASSLWDRVYEQYFGPGTRLTVT.

This rearrangement joins TRBV29-1 to TRBJ1-1; weak D call: TRBD1 (5 bases). This CDR3 contains 9 residues. V was clipped by 3 bases and J by 10 bases, with 6 bases between them. Germline V gene lookup returns CDR1 SQVTM and CDR2 ANQGSEA. Written as DNA, the CDR3 is TGCAGCGTTGATAGGGGAGCTTTCTTT. It yields the protein CSVDRGAFF.

J is TRBJ1-2 and V is TRBV9, with 7 bases matching TRBD1. CDR1 SGDLS and CDR2 YYNGEE come from the germline V gene. This CDR3 spans 14 amino acids. Losses at the gene ends were 3 bases for V and 4 bases for J; bases not matched to a gene: 6. CDR3 in amino acids: CASSDRPGGYGYTF. CDR3 bases: TGTGCCAGCAGCGATCGCCCAGGGGGCTATGGCTACACCTTC.

Note on this clone: One junction end disagrees with the germline gene, perhaps due to a read error. In the same sample, other DNA sequences code for this CDR3. The chain has TRBV5-4 and TRBJ1-6; TRBD1 matches at 9 bases. Germline V gene data show CDR1 as SGHNT and CDR2 as YYREEE (reference sequence). The CDR3 extends over 14 amino acids. CDR3 loop: CASSMDRGESPLHF. CDR3 DNA sequence: TGTGCCAGCAGCATGGACAGGGGCGAGTCACCCCTCCATTTT.

The rearrangement links TRBV11-2 to TRBJ2-7; 9 nucleotides line up with TRBD1. The CDR3 sequence is 15 residues long. From germline, CDR1 is SGHAT and CDR2 FQNNGV. Unmatched junction bases numbered 10, after V lost 5 bases and J lost 5 bases. The CDR3 DNA follows: TGTGCCAGCAGCGAAGATGGGGACAGGGACCACGAGCAGTACTTC. Its translation is CASSEDGDRDHEQYF.

V gene TRBV27 combines with J gene TRBJ2-5; D might be TRBD1 (6 bases). The germline CDR1 and CDR2 sequences are MNHEY and SMNVEV (reference sequence). V was cut by 5 bases and J by 5 bases, with 27 bases left in between. The CDR3 is made up of 18 amino acids. CDR3 sequence: CASSPNPRGVRGGETQYF. DNA for the CDR3: TGTGCCAGCAGTCCCAACCCCCGAGGAGTCAGGGGCGGGGAGACCCAGTACTTC.

This rearrangement joins TRBV5-1 to TRBJ1-1, with 10 positions matching TRBD1. Germline V gene lookup returns CDR1 SGHRS and CDR2 YFSETQ. Trimming at V came to 0 bases and at J to 3 bases, leaving 2 bases not matched to a gene. The CDR3 covers 15 residues. The CDR3 protein is CASSLDGQGDTEAFF. The CDR3, as DNA: TGCGCCAGCAGCTTGGACGGACAGGGGGACACTGAAGCTTTCTTT.

The genes are TRBV18 and TRBJ1-6; D might be TRBD1 (6 bases). CDR1 KGHSH and CDR2 LQKENI come from the germline V gene. V lost 4 bases and J 0 bases, leaving 16 bases between the germline ends. This CDR3 has 18 residues. In DNA, the CDR3 is TGTGCCAGCTCACTGACTAGCGGACAGCGCTCCTATAATTCACCCCTCCACTTT. Its translation is CASSLTSGQRSYNSPLHF.

V and J are TRBV27 and TRBJ1-2, with a possible D match to TRBD1 (6 bases). Germline V gene data show CDR1 as MNHEY and CDR2 as SMNVEV (reference sequence). This CDR3 is built from 16 residues. Trimming took 6 bases from V and 5 from J, leaving 22 bases between them. The CDR3 spells CASRPGQGYRYYGYTF. For the CDR3, the DNA is TGTGCCAGCAGACCGGGGCAGGGGTATCGGTATTATGGCTACACCTTC.

The chain joins TRBV5-1 to TRBJ2-2; D unresolved. V was cut by 0 bases and J by 5 bases, with 5 bases left in between. Germline V gene data show CDR1 as SGHRS and CDR2 as YFSETQ. This CDR3 is 13 amino acids long. The CDR3 protein is CASSLGATGELFF. The CDR3 DNA reads as TGCGCCAGCAGCTTGGGAGCGACCGGGGAGCTGTTTTTT.

The chain combines TRBV10-2 with TRBJ2-3; D may be TRBD1 (6 bases). This CDR3 is built from 15 residues. The V and J ends lost 3 bases and 0 bases respectively, with 10 bases between them. Germline V CDR1 and CDR2: WSHSY, SAAADI. This CDR3 reads CASSDGTSSTDTQYF. The CDR3 nucleotides are TGCGCCAGCAGTGACGGGACATCTAGCACAGATACGCAGTATTTT.